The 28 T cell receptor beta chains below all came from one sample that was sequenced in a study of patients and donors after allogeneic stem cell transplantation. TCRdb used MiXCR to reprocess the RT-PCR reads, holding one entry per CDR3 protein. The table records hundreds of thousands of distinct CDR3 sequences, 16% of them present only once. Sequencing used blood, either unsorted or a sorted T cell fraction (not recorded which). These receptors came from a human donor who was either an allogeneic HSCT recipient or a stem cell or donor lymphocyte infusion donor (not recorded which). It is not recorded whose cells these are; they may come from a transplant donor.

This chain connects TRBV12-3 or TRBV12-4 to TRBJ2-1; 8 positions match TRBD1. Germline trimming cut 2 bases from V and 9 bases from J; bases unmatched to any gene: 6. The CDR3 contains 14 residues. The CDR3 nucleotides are TGTGCCAGCAGTTTATGTTACAGGGGGTGTGAGCAGTTCTTC. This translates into CASSLCYRGCEQFF.

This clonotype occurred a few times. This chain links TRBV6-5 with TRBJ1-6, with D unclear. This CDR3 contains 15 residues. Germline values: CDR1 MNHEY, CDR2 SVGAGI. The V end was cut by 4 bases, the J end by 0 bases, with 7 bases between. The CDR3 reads CASSSAGSYNSPLHF. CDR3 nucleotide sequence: TGTGCCAGCAGTTCGGCGGGCTCCTATAATTCACCCCTCCACTTT.

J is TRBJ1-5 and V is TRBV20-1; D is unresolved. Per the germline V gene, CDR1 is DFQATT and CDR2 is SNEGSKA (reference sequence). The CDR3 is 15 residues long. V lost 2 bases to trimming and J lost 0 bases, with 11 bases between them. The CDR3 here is CSARTGFLSNQPQHF. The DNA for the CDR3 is TGCAGTGCTAGAACGGGTTTCCTTAGCAATCAGCCCCAGCATTTT.

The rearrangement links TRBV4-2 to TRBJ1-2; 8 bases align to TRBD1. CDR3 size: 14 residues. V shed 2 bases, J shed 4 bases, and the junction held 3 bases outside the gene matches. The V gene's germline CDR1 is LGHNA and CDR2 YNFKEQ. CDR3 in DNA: TGTGCCAGCAGCCAACAGGGGGCCGGCTATGGCTACACCTTC. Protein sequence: CASSQQGAGYGYTF.

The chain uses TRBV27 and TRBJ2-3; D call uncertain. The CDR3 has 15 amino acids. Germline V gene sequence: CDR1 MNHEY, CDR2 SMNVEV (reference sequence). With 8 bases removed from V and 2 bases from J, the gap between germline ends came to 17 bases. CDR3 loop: CASLPLYPDTDTQYF. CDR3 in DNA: TGTGCCAGCCTTCCCCTTTACCCCGACACAGATACGCAGTATTTT.

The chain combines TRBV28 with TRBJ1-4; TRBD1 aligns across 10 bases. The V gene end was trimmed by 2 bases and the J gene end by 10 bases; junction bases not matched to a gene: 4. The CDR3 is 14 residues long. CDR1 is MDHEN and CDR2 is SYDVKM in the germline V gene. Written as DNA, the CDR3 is TGTGCCAGCAGTTTAGGGACAGGGGTGGGAAAACTGTTTTTT. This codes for CASSLGTGVGKLFF.

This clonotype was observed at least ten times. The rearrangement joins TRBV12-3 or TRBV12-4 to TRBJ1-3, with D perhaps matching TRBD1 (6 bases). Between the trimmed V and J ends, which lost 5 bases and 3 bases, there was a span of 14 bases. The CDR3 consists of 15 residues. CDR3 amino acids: CASSDRRDHGNTIYF. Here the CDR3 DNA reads TGTGCCAGCAGTGACAGGCGCGATCATGGAAACACCATATATTTT.

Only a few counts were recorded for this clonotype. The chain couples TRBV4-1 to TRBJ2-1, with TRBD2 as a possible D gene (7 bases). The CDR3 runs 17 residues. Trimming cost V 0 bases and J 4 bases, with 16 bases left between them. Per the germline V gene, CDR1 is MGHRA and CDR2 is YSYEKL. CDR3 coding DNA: TGCGCCAGCAGCCAAGACCTCTGGCGGGGGCCTTACAATGAGCAGTTCTTC. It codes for CASSQDLWRGPYNEQFF.

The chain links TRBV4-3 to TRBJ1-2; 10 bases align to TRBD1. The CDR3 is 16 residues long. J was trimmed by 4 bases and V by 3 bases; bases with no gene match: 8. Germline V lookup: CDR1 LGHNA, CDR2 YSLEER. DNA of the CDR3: TGCGCCAGCAGCCACCACGGGACAGGGGCCACCTATGGCTACACCTTC. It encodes CASSHHGTGATYGYTF.

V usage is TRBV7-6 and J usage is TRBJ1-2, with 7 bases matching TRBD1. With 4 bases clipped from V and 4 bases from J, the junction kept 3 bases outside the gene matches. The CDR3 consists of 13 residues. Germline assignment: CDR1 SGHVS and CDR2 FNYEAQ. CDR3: CASSWGQLYGYTF. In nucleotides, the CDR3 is TGTGCCAGCAGCTGGGGACAGCTCTATGGCTACACCTTC.

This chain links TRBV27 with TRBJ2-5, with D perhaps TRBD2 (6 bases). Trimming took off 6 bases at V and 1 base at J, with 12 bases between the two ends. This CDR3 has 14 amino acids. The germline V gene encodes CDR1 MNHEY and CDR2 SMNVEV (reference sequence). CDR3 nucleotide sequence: TGTGCCAGCAGCCCCCTAGCGACCCAAGAGACCCAGTACTTC. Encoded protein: CASSPLATQETQYF.

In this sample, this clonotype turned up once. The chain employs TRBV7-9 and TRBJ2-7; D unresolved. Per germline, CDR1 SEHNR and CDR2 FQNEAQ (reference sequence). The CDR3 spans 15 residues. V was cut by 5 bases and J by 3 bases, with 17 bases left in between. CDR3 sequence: CASSSSSQSVYEQYF. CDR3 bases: TGTGCCAGCAGCAGCTCCTCACAATCAGTCTACGAGCAGTACTTC.

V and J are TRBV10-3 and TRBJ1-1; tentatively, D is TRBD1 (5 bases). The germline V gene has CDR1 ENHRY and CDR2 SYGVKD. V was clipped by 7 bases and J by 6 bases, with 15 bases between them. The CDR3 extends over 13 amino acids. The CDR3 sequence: CAITRDGVSEAFF. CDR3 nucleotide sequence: TGTGCCATCACCCGGGACGGCGTATCTGAAGCTTTCTTT.

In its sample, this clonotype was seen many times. CDR3 amino acids: CASSLRIRQYGYTF. DNA of the CDR3: TGTGCCAGCAGTTTACGGATACGGCAGTATGGCTACACCTTC. The rearrangement joins TRBV12-3 or TRBV12-4 to TRBJ1-2; unclear D gene. The CDR3 loop spans 14 amino acids. Trimming stripped 2 bases from V and 5 bases from J, with 12 bases between.

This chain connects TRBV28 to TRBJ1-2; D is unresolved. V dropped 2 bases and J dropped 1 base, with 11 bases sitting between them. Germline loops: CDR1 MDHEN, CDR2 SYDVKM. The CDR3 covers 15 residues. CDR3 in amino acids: CASSLALRLNYGYTF. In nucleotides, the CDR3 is TGTGCCAGCAGTTTAGCCCTCCGGCTTAACTATGGCTACACCTTC.

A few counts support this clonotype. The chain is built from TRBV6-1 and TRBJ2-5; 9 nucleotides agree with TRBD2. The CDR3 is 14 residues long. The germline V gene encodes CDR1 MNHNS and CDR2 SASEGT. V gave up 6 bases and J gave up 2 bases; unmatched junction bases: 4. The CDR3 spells CASSTGLAQETQYF. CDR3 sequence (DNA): TGTGCCAGCAGCACCGGACTAGCGCAAGAGACCCAGTACTTC.

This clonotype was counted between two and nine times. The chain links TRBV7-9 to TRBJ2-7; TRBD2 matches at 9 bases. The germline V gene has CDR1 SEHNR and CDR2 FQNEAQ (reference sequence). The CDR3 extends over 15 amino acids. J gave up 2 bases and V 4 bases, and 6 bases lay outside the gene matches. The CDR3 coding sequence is TGTGCCAGCAGCTCCCCTGGGACTAGCCCCTACGAGCAGTACTTC. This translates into CASSSPGTSPYEQYF.

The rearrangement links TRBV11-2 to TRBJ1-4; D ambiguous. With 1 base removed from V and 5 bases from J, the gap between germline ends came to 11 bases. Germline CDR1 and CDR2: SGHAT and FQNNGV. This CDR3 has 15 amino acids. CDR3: CASSLVAGRNEKLFF. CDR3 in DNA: TGTGCCAGCAGCTTAGTGGCGGGTCGGAATGAAAAACTGTTTTTT. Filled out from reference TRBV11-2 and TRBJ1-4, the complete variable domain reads EAGVAQSPRYKIIEKRQSVAFWCNPISGHATLYWYQQILGQGPKLLIQFQNNGVVDDSQLPKDRFSAERLKGVDSTLKIQPAKLEDSAVYLCASSLVAGRNEKLFFGSGTQLSVL.

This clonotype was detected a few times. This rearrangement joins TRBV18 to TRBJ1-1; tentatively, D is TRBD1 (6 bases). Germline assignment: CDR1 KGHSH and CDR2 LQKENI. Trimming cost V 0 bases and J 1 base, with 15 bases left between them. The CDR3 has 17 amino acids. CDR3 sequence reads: CASSPPIIGGQNTEAFF. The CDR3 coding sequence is TGTGCCAGCTCACCACCCATTATAGGGGGACAGAACACTGAAGCTTTCTTT.

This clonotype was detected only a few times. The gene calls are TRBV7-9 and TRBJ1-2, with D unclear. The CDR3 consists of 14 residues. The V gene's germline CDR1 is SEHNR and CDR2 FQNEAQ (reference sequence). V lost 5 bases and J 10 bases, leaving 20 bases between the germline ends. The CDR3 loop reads CASSQRTDAMVYTF. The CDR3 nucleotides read TGTGCCAGCAGCCAACGGACGGATGCTATGGTCTACACCTTC.

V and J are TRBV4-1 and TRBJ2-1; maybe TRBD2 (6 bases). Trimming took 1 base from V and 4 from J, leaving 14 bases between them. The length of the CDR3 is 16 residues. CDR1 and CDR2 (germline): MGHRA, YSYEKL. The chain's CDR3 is CASSQGEQGGYNEQFF. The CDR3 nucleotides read TGCGCCAGCAGCCAAGGGGAGCAGGGAGGTTACAATGAGCAGTTCTTC.

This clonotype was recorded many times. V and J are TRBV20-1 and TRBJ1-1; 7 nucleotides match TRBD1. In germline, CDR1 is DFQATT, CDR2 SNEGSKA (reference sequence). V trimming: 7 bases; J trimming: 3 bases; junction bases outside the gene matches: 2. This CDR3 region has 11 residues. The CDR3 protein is CSVTGDTEAFF. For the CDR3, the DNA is TGCAGTGTTACAGGGGACACTGAAGCTTTCTTT.

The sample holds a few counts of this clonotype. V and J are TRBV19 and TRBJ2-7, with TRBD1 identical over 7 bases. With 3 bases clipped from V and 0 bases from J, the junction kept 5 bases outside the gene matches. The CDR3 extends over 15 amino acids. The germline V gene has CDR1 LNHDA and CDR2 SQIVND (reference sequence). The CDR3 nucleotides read TGTGCCAGTAGTATTTGGACAGGAGCCTCCTACGAGCAGTACTTC. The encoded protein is CASSIWTGASYEQYF.

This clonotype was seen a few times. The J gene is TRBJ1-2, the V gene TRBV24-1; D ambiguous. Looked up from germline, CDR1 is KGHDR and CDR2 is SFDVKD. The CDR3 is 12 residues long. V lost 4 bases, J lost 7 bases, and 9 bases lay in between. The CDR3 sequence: CATSESGIGYTF. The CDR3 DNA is TGTGCCACCAGTGAGAGTGGAATTGGCTACACCTTC.

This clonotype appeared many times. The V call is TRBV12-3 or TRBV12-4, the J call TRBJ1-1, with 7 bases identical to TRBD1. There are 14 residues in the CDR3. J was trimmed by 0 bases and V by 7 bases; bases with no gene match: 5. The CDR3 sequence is CASTLTGMNTEAFF. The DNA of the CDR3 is TGTGCCAGCACTCTGACAGGGATGAACACTGAAGCTTTCTTT.

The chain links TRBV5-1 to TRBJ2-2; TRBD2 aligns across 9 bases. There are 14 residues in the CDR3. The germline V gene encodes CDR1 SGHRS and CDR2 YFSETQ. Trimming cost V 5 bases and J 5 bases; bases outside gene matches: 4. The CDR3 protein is CASRSSGGTGELFF. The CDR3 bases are TGCGCCAGCAGATCGAGCGGGGGGACCGGGGAGCTGTTTTTT.

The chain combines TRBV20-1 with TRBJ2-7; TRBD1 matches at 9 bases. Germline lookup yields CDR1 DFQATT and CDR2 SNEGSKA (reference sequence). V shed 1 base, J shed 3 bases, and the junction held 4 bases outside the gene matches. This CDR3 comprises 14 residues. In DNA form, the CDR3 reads TGCAGTGCTAGAGGGGACAGGGTTTTCTACGAGCAGTACTTC. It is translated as CSARGDRVFYEQYF.

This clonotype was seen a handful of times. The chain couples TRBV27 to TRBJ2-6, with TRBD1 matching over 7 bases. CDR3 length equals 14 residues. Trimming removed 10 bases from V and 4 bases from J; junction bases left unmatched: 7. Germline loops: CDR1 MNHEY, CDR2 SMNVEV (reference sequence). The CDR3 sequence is CATKGAGGANVLTF. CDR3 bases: TGTGCCACCAAGGGGGCTGGCGGGGCCAACGTCCTGACTTTC.